The 8 T cell receptor beta chains listed next were all sequenced from one sample in a study of T-cell reconstitution after alpha-beta-depleted transplantation in children. Preparation of the TCRbeta library was carried out with unique molecular identifiers. TCRdb re-called the PCR reads with MiXCR, one entry per CDR3 protein. The sample has 500,000 to 750,000 distinct CDR3 sequences, 25% to 30% seen once. Here the sequenced sample was PBMCs, taken before TCRalphabeta/CD19-depleted stem cell transplant. These receptors originate from a boy younger than two with Wiskott-Aldrich syndrome, due to receive a stem cell transplant.

The rearrangement uses TRBV28 and TRBJ1-5; no firm D call. Germline V gene sequence: CDR1 MDHEN, CDR2 SYDVKM. V was pared by 8 bases and J by 0 bases, with 14 bases between. This CDR3 comprises 15 residues. CDR3 region: CASGDWLSSNQPQHF. CDR3 DNA sequence: TGTGCCAGCGGGGATTGGCTATCTAGCAATCAGCCCCAGCATTTT. The variable domain in full, with the rest retrieved from reference TRBV28 and TRBJ1-5, is DVKVTQSSRYLVKRTGEKVFLECVQDMDHENMFWYRQDPGLGLRLIYFSYDVKMKEKGDIPEGYSVSREKKERFSLILESASTNQTSMYLCASGDWLSSNQPQHFGDGTRLSIL.

This clonotype has a handful of counts. This CDR3 reads CSVLTSGRSGEQFF. The CDR3 bases are TGCAGCGTCCTGACTAGCGGGAGGAGTGGTGAGCAGTTCTTC. The rearrangement joins TRBV29-1 to TRBJ2-1; TRBD2 agrees at 13 bases. Trimming cost V 6 bases and J 9 bases; bases outside gene matches: 8. CDR3 size: 14 residues. Germline CDR1 reads SQVTM; CDR2 reads ANQGSEA.

The chain uses TRBV20-1 and TRBJ2-5; 7 positions match TRBD2. This CDR3 contains 12 residues. Unmatched junction bases numbered 9, after V lost 5 bases and J lost 9 bases. Germline assignment: CDR1 DFQATT and CDR2 SNEGSKA (reference sequence). In nucleotides, the CDR3 is TGCAGTGCTGGGGGAGGGACGGGGTCCCAGTACTTC. It is translated as CSAGGGTGSQYF.

This clonotype came up a few times. The chain carries TRBV5-1 and TRBJ2-7; 9 bases align to TRBD2. CDR3 length: 15 residues. Unmatched junction bases numbered 3, after V lost 0 bases and J lost 2 bases. Germline-derived CDR1 and CDR2 are SGHRS and YFSETQ. The CDR3 sequence: CASSLGTSDTYEQYF. Here the CDR3 DNA reads TGCGCCAGCAGCTTGGGGACTAGCGATACCTACGAGCAGTACTTC.

The chain employs TRBV24-1 and TRBJ2-5; TRBD2 matches at 7 bases. V lost 8 bases, J lost 7 bases, and 6 bases stayed unmatched. Germline V gives CDR1 KGHDR, CDR2 SFDVKD. The CDR3 consists of 12 residues. The CDR3 region is CATTSGGGTQYF. CDR3 nucleotides: TGTGCCACCACTAGCGGTGGGGGGACCCAGTACTTC.

This clonotype has a count of ten or more. The V gene is TRBV3-1, the J gene TRBJ2-1; 11 nucleotides match TRBD2. The CDR3 extends over 15 amino acids. Losses at the gene ends were 1 base for V and 5 bases for J; bases not matched to a gene: 1. The V gene's germline CDR1 is LGHDT and CDR2 YNNKEL (reference sequence). In nucleotides, the CDR3 is TGTGCCAGCAGCCAAGGACTAGCGGGAAACAATGAGCAGTTCTTC. Protein product: CASSQGLAGNNEQFF.

This chain links TRBV6-1 with TRBJ1-6; no clear D gene. Deletions cut 6 bases from V and 7 bases from J, with 16 bases between. There are 15 residues in the CDR3. The germline gives CDR1 MNHNS, CDR2 SASEGT. CDR3 sequence: CASSIDTTRNSPLHF. CDR3 coding DNA: TGTGCCAGCAGCATCGACACTACGAGAAATTCACCCCTCCACTTT.

The CDR3 DNA reads TGCGCCAGCAGCCAAGGGGCTCTACAAGAGACCCAGTACTTC. Its protein is CASSQGALQETQYF. The V gene is TRBV4-1, the J gene TRBJ2-5, with D unclear. Germline V CDR1 and CDR2: MGHRA, YSYEKL. The CDR3 extends over 14 amino acids. Trimming pared 1 base from V and 2 bases from J, leaving 8 bases between.